This TCR beta chain was obtained from a study of T cell responses to AZD1222 COVID-19 vaccine. A word on this clone: What it binds is not known.

Clones were read by immunoSEQ multiplex PCR, and TCRdb kept only the in-frame ones, dropping some. Of around 130,000 clones listed, more than 85% are singletons. The study pooled second doses at about 4 or about 12 weeks. The CDR3 runs to 21 residues. Germline V gives CDR1 LGHNA, CDR2 YNFKEQ. Deletions cut 0 bases from V and 0 bases from J, with 21 bases between. Findings of the study overall: Among vaccine-associated CD4 TCRs, coverage spanned spike, with dominance at 160-218 and 743-854.

The material was peripheral blood, obtained 28 days after the second AZD1222 dose. This rearrangement joins TRBV4-2 to TRBJ2-6; D is ambiguous. The sequence came from an adult who received the AZD1222 COVID-19 vaccine. The DNA for the CDR3 is TGTGCCAGCAGCCAAGATGCCCCCCGGGCGGAATACCTCTCTGGGGCCAACGTCCTGACTTTC. This translates into CASSQDAPRAEYLSGANVLTF.